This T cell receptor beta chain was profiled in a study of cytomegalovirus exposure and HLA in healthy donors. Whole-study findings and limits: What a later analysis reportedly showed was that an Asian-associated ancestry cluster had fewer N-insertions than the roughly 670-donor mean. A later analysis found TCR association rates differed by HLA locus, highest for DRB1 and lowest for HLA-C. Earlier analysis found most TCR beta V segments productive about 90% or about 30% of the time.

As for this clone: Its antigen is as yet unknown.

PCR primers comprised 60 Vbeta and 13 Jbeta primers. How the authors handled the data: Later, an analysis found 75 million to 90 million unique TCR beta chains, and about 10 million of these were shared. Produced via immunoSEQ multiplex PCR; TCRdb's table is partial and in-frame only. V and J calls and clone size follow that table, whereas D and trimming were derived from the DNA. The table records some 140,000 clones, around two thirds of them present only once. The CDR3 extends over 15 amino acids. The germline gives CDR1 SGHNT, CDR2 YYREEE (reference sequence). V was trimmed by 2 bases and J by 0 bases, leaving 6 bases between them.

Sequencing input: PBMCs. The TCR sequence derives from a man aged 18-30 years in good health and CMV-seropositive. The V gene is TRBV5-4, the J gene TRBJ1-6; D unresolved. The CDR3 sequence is CASSFDISYNSPLHF. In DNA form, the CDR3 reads TGTGCCAGCAGCTTTGACATCTCCTATAATTCACCCCTCCACTTT.